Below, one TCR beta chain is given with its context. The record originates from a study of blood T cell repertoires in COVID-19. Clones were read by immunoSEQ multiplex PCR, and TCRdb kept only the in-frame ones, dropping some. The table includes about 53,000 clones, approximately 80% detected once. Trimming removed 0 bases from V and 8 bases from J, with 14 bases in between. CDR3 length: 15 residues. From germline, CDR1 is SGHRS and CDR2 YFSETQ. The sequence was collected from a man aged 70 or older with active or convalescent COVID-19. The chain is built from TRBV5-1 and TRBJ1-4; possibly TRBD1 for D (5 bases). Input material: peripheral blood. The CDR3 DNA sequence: TGCGCCAGCAGCTTGGTGGGGCAGGGAGGCGAAAAACTGTTTTTT. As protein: CASSLVGQGGEKLFF.